This TCR beta chain was recovered during a study of OX40 agonist ivuxolimab in advanced cancers. Study-level findings and limits: Dosing at 0.1 to 3.0 mg/kg was accompanied by clonal expansion of CD4+ and CD8+ blood T cells by week 6.

The CDR3 loop spans 12 amino acids. Between the trimmed V and J ends, which lost 7 bases and 3 bases, there was a span of 10 bases. Germline CDR1 is SNHLY and CDR2 is FYNNEI. Some clones are missing from TCRdb's copy, which holds only in-frame ones; the method was immunoSEQ multiplex PCR. The sample includes some 120,000 clones, roughly 92% of them seen just once. This clone occurred a few times. The target antigen is unknown. The specimen was CD4+ or CD8+ T cells sorted from blood, collected in a trial of the OX40 agonist ivuxolimab. The sequence came from an adult with an advanced solid tumor such as melanoma, head and neck, liver or kidney cancer. The chain joins TRBV2 to TRBJ2-7, with D unclear. The CDR3 sequence: CASNKVIYEQYF. The CDR3 DNA reads TGTGCCAGCAACAAGGTTATCTACGAGCAGTACTTC.